One sample yielded the 4 T cell receptor beta chains listed below, sequenced in a study of T cell responses to AZD1222 COVID-19 vaccine. Sequencing used immunoSEQ multiplex PCR; TCRdb keeps in-frame clones, though not all of them. The profile shows some 150,000 clones, roughly nine tenths of them singletons. The specimen was peripheral blood, collected 28 days after the second AZD1222 dose. Receptors originate from an adult who received the AZD1222 COVID-19 vaccine.

V gene TRBV7-9 combines with J gene TRBJ2-7, with a tentative D call TRBD1 (6 bases). This CDR3 comprises 14 residues. Germline CDR1 SEHNR, CDR2 FQNEAQ (reference sequence). Trimming took 6 bases from V and 3 from J, leaving 15 bases between them. The CDR3 reads CASRTSTGNYEQYF. The CDR3 coding sequence is TGTGCCAGCAGAACATCTACAGGGAACTACGAGCAGTACTTC.

For the CDR3, the DNA is TGCAGCGTTGTACGAACAGCGTCCTACGAGCAGTACTTC. Encoded protein: CSVVRTASYEQYF. The chain links TRBV29-1 to TRBJ2-7, with unresolved D. The CDR3 is 13 amino acids. V lost 4 bases and J lost 1, with 11 bases in between. The germline V gene has CDR1 SQVTM and CDR2 ANQGSEA.

The chain uses TRBV7-6 and TRBJ2-7; tentatively, D is TRBD1 or TRBD2 (7 bases each). The CDR3 has 16 residues. Germline assignment: CDR1 SGHVS and CDR2 FNYEAQ. Trimming took 5 bases from V and 5 from J, leaving 22 bases between them. CDR3 amino acids: CASSQWEGAQLNEQYF. CDR3 nucleotides: TGTGCCAGCAGCCAATGGGAGGGGGCGCAGTTAAACGAGCAGTACTTC.

This chain uses TRBV2 with TRBJ1-5; no reliable D call. The length of the CDR3 is 15 residues. The V end was cut by 5 bases, the J end by 0 bases, with 11 bases between. Germline CDR1 reads SNHLY; CDR2 reads FYNNEI. The CDR3: CASSLGPYSNQPQHF. CDR3 bases: TGTGCCAGCAGTCTTGGACCATATAGCAATCAGCCCCAGCATTTT.